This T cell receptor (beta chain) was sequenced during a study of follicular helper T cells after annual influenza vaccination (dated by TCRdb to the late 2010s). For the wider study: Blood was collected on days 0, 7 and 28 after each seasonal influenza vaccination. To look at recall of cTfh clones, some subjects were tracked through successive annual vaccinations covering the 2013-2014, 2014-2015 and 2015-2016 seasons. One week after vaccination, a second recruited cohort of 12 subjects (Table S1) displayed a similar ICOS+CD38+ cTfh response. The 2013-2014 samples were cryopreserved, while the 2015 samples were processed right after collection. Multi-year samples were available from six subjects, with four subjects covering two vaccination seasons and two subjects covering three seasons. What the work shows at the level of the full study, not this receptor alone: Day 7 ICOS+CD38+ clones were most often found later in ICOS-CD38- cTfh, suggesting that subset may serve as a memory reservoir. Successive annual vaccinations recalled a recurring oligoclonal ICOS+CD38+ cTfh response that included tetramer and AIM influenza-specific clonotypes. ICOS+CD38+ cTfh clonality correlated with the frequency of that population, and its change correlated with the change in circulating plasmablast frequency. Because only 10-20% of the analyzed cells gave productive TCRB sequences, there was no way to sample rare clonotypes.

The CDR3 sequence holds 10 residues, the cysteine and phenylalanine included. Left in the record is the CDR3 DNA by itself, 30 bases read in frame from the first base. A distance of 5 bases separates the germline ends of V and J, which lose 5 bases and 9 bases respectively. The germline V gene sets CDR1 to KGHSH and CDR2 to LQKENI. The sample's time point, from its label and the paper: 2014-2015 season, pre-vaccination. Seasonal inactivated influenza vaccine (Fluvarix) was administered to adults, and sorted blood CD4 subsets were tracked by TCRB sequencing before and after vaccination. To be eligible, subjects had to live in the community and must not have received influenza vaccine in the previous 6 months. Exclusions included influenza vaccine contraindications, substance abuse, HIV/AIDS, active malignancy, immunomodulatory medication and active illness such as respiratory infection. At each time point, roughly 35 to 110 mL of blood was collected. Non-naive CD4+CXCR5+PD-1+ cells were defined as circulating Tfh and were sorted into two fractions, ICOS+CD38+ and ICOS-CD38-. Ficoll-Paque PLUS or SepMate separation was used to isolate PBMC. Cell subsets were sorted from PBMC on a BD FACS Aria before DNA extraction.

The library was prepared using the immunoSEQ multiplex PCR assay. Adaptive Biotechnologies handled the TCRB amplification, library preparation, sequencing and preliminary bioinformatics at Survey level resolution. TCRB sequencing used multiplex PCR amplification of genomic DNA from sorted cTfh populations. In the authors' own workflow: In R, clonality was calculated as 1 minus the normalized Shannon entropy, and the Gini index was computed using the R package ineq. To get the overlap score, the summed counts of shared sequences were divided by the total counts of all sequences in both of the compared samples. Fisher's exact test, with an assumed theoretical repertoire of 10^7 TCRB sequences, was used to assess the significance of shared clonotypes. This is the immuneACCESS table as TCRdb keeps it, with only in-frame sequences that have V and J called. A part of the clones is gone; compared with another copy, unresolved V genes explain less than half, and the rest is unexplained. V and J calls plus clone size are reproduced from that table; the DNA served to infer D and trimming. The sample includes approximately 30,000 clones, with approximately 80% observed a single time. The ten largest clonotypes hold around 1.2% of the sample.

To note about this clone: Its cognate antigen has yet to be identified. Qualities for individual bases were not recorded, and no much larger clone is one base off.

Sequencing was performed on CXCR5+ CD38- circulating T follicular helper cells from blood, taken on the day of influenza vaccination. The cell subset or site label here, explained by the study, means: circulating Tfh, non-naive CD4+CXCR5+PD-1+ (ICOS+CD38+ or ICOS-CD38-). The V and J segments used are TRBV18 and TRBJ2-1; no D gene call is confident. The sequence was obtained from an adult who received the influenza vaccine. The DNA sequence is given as TGTGCCAGCTCATACGGTGAGCAGTTCTTC. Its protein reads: CASSYGEQFF. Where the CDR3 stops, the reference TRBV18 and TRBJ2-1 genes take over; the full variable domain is NAGVMQNPRHLVRRRGQEARLRCSPMKGHSHVYWYRQLPEEGLKFMVYLQKENIIDESGMPKERFSAEFPKEGPSILRIQQVVRGDSAAYFCASSYGEQFFGPGTRLTVL.